The entry below gives a single TCR beta chain sequence along with its context. The assay was immunoSEQ multiplex PCR, and TCRdb's table has in-frame clones only and misses some. Here the sample spans about 130,000 clones, about 88% being singletons. The data stem from a study of T cell responses to AZD1222 COVID-19 vaccine. The CDR3 is made up of 17 amino acids. CDR1 SGHAT and CDR2 FQNNGV come from the germline V gene. Trimming removed 1 base from V and 2 bases from J, with 15 bases in between. This specimen consisted of peripheral blood, obtained on day 0 of AZD1222 vaccination. This chain uses TRBV11-2 with TRBJ2-4, with D possibly being TRBD1 or TRBD2 (5 bases each). The sequence derives from an adult in good health. The CDR3 coding sequence is TGTGCCAGCAGCTTAGCTGGGCGAGGGGAGACCAAAAACATTCAGTACTTC. Translating it yields CASSLAGRGETKNIQYF.